This entry is about one TCR beta chain. This record belongs to a study of monozygotic twins with inflammatory bowel disease. Germline CDR1 is KGHSH and CDR2 is LQKENI. CDR3 size: 15 residues. Each CDR3 protein gets one entry in TCRdb, which reprocessed the 5' RACE reads and gives no DNA. This repertoire includes roughly 160,000 distinct CDR3 sequences. The sample comprised blood. The TCR comes from a human donor with ulcerative colitis or Crohn's disease, or a healthy co-twin of an affected twin (not recorded which). The chain recombines TRBV18 with TRBJ2-5. The CDR3 protein is CASSPLGDTEETQYF.